The 32 T cell receptor beta chains given below trace back to one sample, sequenced in a study of blood T cell repertoires in COVID-19. Assay: immunoSEQ multiplex PCR; the TCRdb copy retains only in-frame clones and omits some. The profile shows fewer than 200,000 clones, about 85% of them singletons. Sequencing input: peripheral blood. These receptors came from a man aged 55 to 70 who had recovered from COVID-19.

This clone was found a few times. This rearrangement joins TRBV5-1 to TRBJ1-4; the D gene is possibly TRBD1 (6 bases). V lost 0 bases, J lost 6 bases, and 12 bases lay in between. CDR3 length: 15 amino acids. The germline gives CDR1 SGHRS, CDR2 YFSETQ. The chain's CDR3 is CASSLAGTLDEKLFF. In DNA form, the CDR3 reads TGCGCCAGCAGCTTGGCCGGGACACTTGATGAAAAACTGTTTTTT. Combining the CDR3 with reference TRBV5-1 and TRBJ1-4 gives the whole variable domain KAGVTQTPRYLIKTRGQQVTLSCSPISGHRSVSWYQQTPGQGLQFLFEYFSETQRNKGNFPGRFSGRQFSNSRSEMNVSTLELGDSALYLCASSLAGTLDEKLFFGSGTQLSVL.

This clone was picked up one time. V is TRBV7-2 and J is TRBJ1-1; no definite D call. The germline V gene encodes CDR1 SGHTA and CDR2 FQGNSA. The CDR3 extends over 14 amino acids. Trimming removed 1 base at V and 3 bases at J, with 9 bases between. The CDR3 here is CASSLGQDYTEAFF. In DNA, the CDR3 is TGTGCCAGCAGCTTAGGGCAGGACTACACTGAAGCTTTCTTT.

The chain recombines TRBV30 with TRBJ2-7; 8 bases line up with TRBD1. The CDR3 consists of 17 residues. V was pared by 0 bases and J by 3 bases, with 13 bases of the junction left unmatched. Per the germline V gene, CDR1 is GTSNPN and CDR2 is SVGIG (reference sequence). The CDR3 spells CAWSVFPPSGTGYEQYF. Written as DNA, the CDR3 is TGTGCCTGGAGTGTATTCCCCCCATCCGGGACAGGCTACGAGCAGTACTTC.

The chain couples TRBV19 to TRBJ2-5, with D maybe TRBD2 (6 bases). Deletions cut 3 bases from V and 6 bases from J, with 17 bases between. This CDR3 has 15 residues. Germline V lookup: CDR1 LNHDA, CDR2 SQIVND (reference sequence). The CDR3, as DNA: TGTGCCAGTAGTATCTTTGCTCACGCGGGAAAGACCCAGTACTTC. This translates into CASSIFAHAGKTQYF. Together with reference TRBV19 and TRBJ2-5, the CDR3 gives the full variable domain: DGGITQSPKYLFRKEGQNVTLSCEQNLNHDAMYWYRQDPGQGLRLIYYSQIVNDFQKGDIAEGYSVSREKKESFPLTVTSAQKNPTAFYLCASSIFAHAGKTQYFGPGTRLLVL.

The chain links TRBV15 to TRBJ1-5; 7 bases map to TRBD1. Per germline, CDR1 LNHNV and CDR2 YYDKDF (reference sequence). The V segment lost 0 bases and the J segment 7 bases; nucleotides outside the gene matches: 6. The length of the CDR3 is 15 residues. CDR3 sequence: CATSRDYAGGQPQHF. CDR3 nucleotides: TGTGCCACCAGCAGAGATTACGCAGGGGGACAGCCCCAGCATTTT.

This clone appeared a few times. This chain links TRBV7-2 with TRBJ1-2, with D possibly TRBD1 on 5 matching bases. Germline CDR1 and CDR2: SGHTA and FQGNSA. The CDR3 covers 13 residues. Trimming took off 2 bases at V and 6 bases at J, with 10 bases between the two ends. The CDR3 is CASSLRPGDGYTF. The DNA of the CDR3 is TGTGCCAGCAGCTTACGGCCGGGGGATGGCTACACCTTC.

This clone turned up a few times. J is TRBJ1-1 and V is TRBV20-1; no clear D. CDR3 size: 12 residues. Germline assignment: CDR1 DFQATT and CDR2 SNEGSKA (reference sequence). The V end lost 3 bases, the J end lost 1 base, and 6 bases lay between the germline ends. The CDR3 region has the DNA TGCAGTGCTAGTGCCGGGAACACTGAAGCTTTCTTT. Translated: CSASAGNTEAFF.

The V gene is TRBV19, the J gene TRBJ2-7; 7 bases align to TRBD1. CDR1 is LNHDA and CDR2 is SQIVND in the germline V gene (reference sequence). CDR3 length equals 14 residues. J was trimmed by 5 bases and V by 4 bases; bases with no gene match: 8. CDR3 bases: TGTGCCAGTAGTAAGACAGGGTTTTCGGACGAGCAGTACTTC. It specifies CASSKTGFSDEQYF. Looking up the rest from reference TRBV19 and TRBJ2-7 gives the full variable domain: DGGITQSPKYLFRKEGQNVTLSCEQNLNHDAMYWYRQDPGQGLRLIYYSQIVNDFQKGDIAEGYSVSREKKESFPLTVTSAQKNPTAFYLCASSKTGFSDEQYFGPGTRLTVT.

The rearrangement joins TRBV5-8 to TRBJ2-5; the D is unclear. V was cut by 6 bases and J by 3 bases, with 6 bases left in between. Germline CDR1 and CDR2: SGHTS and YDEGEE. This CDR3 region has 11 residues. The CDR3 region is CASNEEETQYF. The CDR3 region has the DNA TGTGCCAGCAACGAGGAAGAGACCCAGTACTTC.

To note about this clone: Germline is not matched at one junction end, which may reflect a read error. V is TRBV5-5 and J is TRBJ2-3, with 8 bases matching TRBD2. The CDR3 runs 15 residues. Germline V gene lookup returns CDR1 SGHKS and CDR2 YYEKEE (reference sequence). The CDR3 DNA reads TGTGCCAGCAGTTTGGGGGGGACTAGTGCAGATACGCAGTATTTT. Protein sequence: CASSLGGTSADTQYF.

The chain has TRBV7-9 and TRBJ1-6; D is uncertain. Germline V gives CDR1 SEHNR, CDR2 FQNEAQ (reference sequence). V lost 3 bases and J 0 bases, leaving 6 bases between the germline ends. The CDR3 loop spans 15 amino acids. DNA for the CDR3: TGTGCCAGCAGCTTCCCCAGCTCCTATAATTCACCCCTCCACTTT. Protein sequence: CASSFPSSYNSPLHF.

J is TRBJ2-5 and V is TRBV4-1; TRBD2 matches 8 bases. Germline V gene data show CDR1 as MGHRA and CDR2 as YSYEKL. J lost 1 base, V lost 4 bases, and 11 bases had no gene match. The CDR3 contains 17 residues. The CDR3 nucleotides read TGCGCCAGCAGCCCCCTCGTTAGCGGGGCCTCCCAAGAGACCCAGTACTTC. It yields the protein CASSPLVSGASQETQYF.

The genes are TRBV7-3 and TRBJ2-3; D might be TRBD1 (6 bases). Trimming removed 6 bases from V and 1 base from J, with 17 bases in between. The CDR3 has 16 amino acids. Germline assignment: CDR1 SGHTA and CDR2 FQGTGA. The CDR3 DNA reads as TGTGCCAGCAGTCAGGGGTTCGGGCGGGGCACAGATACGCAGTATTTT. Translation gives CASSQGFGRGTDTQYF.

V usage is TRBV6-5 and J usage is TRBJ2-2; the D is unclear. CDR3 length: 13 residues. V lost 7 bases to trimming and J lost 1 base, with 7 bases between them. Germline lookup yields CDR1 MNHEY and CDR2 SVGAGI. This CDR3 reads CASNSGNTGELFF. CDR3 in DNA: TGTGCCAGCAACTCAGGGAACACCGGGGAGCTGTTTTTT.

This sequence joins TRBV7-9 and TRBJ2-2; D is possibly TRBD1 (5 bases). V lost 2 bases to trimming and J lost 5 bases, with 12 bases between them. The CDR3 has 15 residues. Per germline, CDR1 SEHNR and CDR2 FQNEAQ (reference sequence). The CDR3 bases are TGTGCCAGCAGCTTATACCAGGGTGGGACCGGGGAGCTGTTTTTT. Its translation is CASSLYQGGTGELFF.

This chain joins TRBV19 and TRBJ2-3, with 11 bases identical to TRBD1. In germline, CDR1 is LNHDA, CDR2 SQIVND (reference sequence). CDR3 size: 14 residues. V gave up 5 bases and J gave up 7 bases; unmatched junction bases: 5. In DNA form, the CDR3 reads TGTGCCAGTAGTCCGGGACAGGGGGAAAATACGCAGTATTTT. Translating it yields CASSPGQGENTQYF. The whole variable domain, filled in from reference TRBV19 and TRBJ2-3, reads DGGITQSPKYLFRKEGQNVTLSCEQNLNHDAMYWYRQDPGQGLRLIYYSQIVNDFQKGDIAEGYSVSREKKESFPLTVTSAQKNPTAFYLCASSPGQGENTQYFGPGTRLTVL.

The count of this clone is one. V usage is TRBV30 and J usage is TRBJ1-5; D uncertain. Trimming removed 2 bases from V and 1 base from J, with 3 bases in between. This CDR3 region has 12 residues. CDR1 and CDR2 from the germline V gene are GTSNPN and SVGIG (reference sequence). The CDR3 DNA follows: TGTGCCTGGAGTCAAAGCAATCAGCCCCAGCATTTT. The encoded protein is CAWSQSNQPQHF.

The sample holds a few counts of this clone. Other DNA sequences of this sample code for an identical CDR3. The V and J genes are TRBV5-1 and TRBJ2-5; a possible D gene is TRBD1 (5 bases). The V gene's germline CDR1 is SGHRS and CDR2 YFSETQ. CDR3 length: 15 amino acids. V lost 0 bases and J lost 4, with 13 bases in between. The DNA of the CDR3 is TGCGCCAGCAGCTTGGATGGGCAGGGTAGAGAGACCCAGTACTTC. Its protein is CASSLDGQGRETQYF.

The chain couples TRBV19 to TRBJ1-1, with a weak D call TRBD1 (5 bases). The CDR3 extends over 14 amino acids. Trimming cost V 4 bases and J 0 bases, with 9 bases left between them. CDR1 is LNHDA, CDR2 SQIVND, per germline (reference sequence). CDR3 amino acids: CASSTGQMNTEAFF. The CDR3 DNA reads TGTGCCAGTAGTACTGGACAAATGAACACTGAAGCTTTCTTT.

The rearrangement links TRBV7-3 to TRBJ2-3; D remains unclear. V lost 4 bases and J 4 bases, leaving 9 bases between the germline ends. CDR3 length: 13 amino acids. Looked up from germline, CDR1 is SGHTA and CDR2 is FQGTGA. The chain's CDR3 is CASSSQISDTQYF. The CDR3 nucleotides are TGTGCCAGCAGCTCCCAGATCTCAGATACGCAGTATTTT.

J is TRBJ1-1 and V is TRBV27, with TRBD1 as a possible D gene (6 bases). The V gene's germline CDR1 is MNHEY and CDR2 SMNVEV (reference sequence). The CDR3 length is 14 residues. Trimming stripped 1 base from V and 10 bases from J, with 16 bases between. CDR3 amino acids: CASSLYGSGGRAFF. The CDR3 DNA sequence: TGTGCCAGCAGTTTATACGGGAGCGGGGGGCGAGCTTTCTTT.

The rearrangement links TRBV6-2 or TRBV6-3 to TRBJ2-5; 9 bases are shared with TRBD1. Germline V gene sequence: CDR1 MNHEY, CDR2 SVGEGT. V lost 6 bases to trimming and J lost 4 bases; unmatched junction nucleotides: 9. There are 15 residues in the CDR3. This CDR3 reads CASSSGQGGRETQYF. CDR3 DNA: TGTGCCAGCAGCTCGGGACAGGGAGGGAGAGAGACCCAGTACTTC.

The chain employs TRBV5-1 and TRBJ1-1; D may be TRBD1 (5 bases). The germline CDR1 and CDR2 sequences are SGHRS and YFSETQ. V was clipped by 2 bases and J by 7 bases, with 9 bases between them. This CDR3 spans 12 amino acids. This CDR3 reads CASSFQGVEAFF. The CDR3 DNA sequence: TGCGCCAGCAGCTTTCAAGGGGTTGAAGCTTTCTTT.

The rearrangement joins TRBV7-2 to TRBJ1-3; no definite D call. Germline V lookup: CDR1 SGHTA, CDR2 FQGNSA. Trimming left V 0 bases short and J 3 bases short, with 9 bases between. The CDR3 is 15 amino acids. The CDR3 bases are TGTGCCAGCAGCTTAGCAAAACAGAATGGAAACACCATATATTTT. It codes for CASSLAKQNGNTIYF. Looking up the rest from reference TRBV7-2 and TRBJ1-3 gives the full variable domain: GAGVSQSPSNKVTEKGKDVELRCDPISGHTALYWYRQSLGQGLEFLIYFQGNSAPDKSGLPSDRFSAERTGGSVSTLTIQRTQQEDSAVYLCASSLAKQNGNTIYFGEGSWLTVV.

The chain couples TRBV19 to TRBJ1-5; D possibly corresponds to TRBD1 (6 bases). The CDR3 consists of 16 residues. CDR1 and CDR2 (germline): LNHDA, SQIVND (reference sequence). V lost 5 bases and J lost 2, with 16 bases in between. The CDR3 spells CASSDGQGIGNQPQHF. Written as DNA, the CDR3 is TGTGCCAGTAGTGACGGCCAGGGGATCGGCAATCAGCCCCAGCATTTT.

The chain links TRBV11-3 to TRBJ1-6; D gene unclear. Trimming cost V 5 bases and J 5 bases, with 10 bases left between them. Per the germline V gene, CDR1 is SGHNT and CDR2 is YENEEA. This CDR3 is built from 14 residues. Here the CDR3 DNA reads TGTGCCAGCAGCCCCAGGAAGGATAATTCACCCCTCCACTTT. It encodes CASSPRKDNSPLHF.

This chain links TRBV5-5 with TRBJ1-2; D is possibly TRBD1 (5 bases). V lost 3 bases and J lost 1, with 10 bases in between. From germline, CDR1 is SGHKS and CDR2 YYEKEE (reference sequence). The CDR3 is 14 amino acids. As DNA, the CDR3 is TGTGCCAGCAGCTCATCGGGGGGTAACTATGGCTACACCTTC. Its translation is CASSSSGGNYGYTF.

This clone was observed a handful of times. V and J are TRBV30 and TRBJ2-2, with 9 positions matching TRBD1. Germline CDR1 is GTSNPN and CDR2 is SVGIG (reference sequence). This CDR3 spans 15 amino acids. The V gene end was trimmed by 0 bases and the J gene end by 2 bases; junction bases not matched to a gene: 1. The CDR3 nucleotides are TGTGCCTGGAGTGTACAGGGGGCTAACACCGGGGAGCTGTTTTTT. This gives the protein CAWSVQGANTGELFF. Supplemented by reference TRBV30 and TRBJ2-2, the full variable domain reads SQTIHQWPATLVQPVGSPLSLECTVEGTSNPNLYWYRQAAGRGLQLLFYSVGIGQISSEVPQNLSASRPQDRQFILSSKKLLLSDSGFYLCAWSVQGANTGELFFGEGSRLTVL.

The chain recombines TRBV6-6 with TRBJ1-6, with a weak D call TRBD1 (6 bases). CDR1 is MNHNY and CDR2 is SVGAGI in the germline V gene (reference sequence). V lost 9 bases and J lost 5, with 11 bases in between. The CDR3 is 13 residues long. In nucleotides, the CDR3 is TGTGCCAGTATGACAGGAGATAATTCACCCCTCCACTTT. Translated: CASMTGDNSPLHF.

The rearrangement uses TRBV5-4 and TRBJ1-6; the match to TRBD1 covers 7 bases. Germline CDR1 and CDR2: SGHNT and YYREEE (reference sequence). The V segment lost 4 bases and the J segment 10 bases; nucleotides outside the gene matches: 5. This CDR3 is built from 13 residues. CDR3 loop: CASSPTGPSPLHF. The CDR3 bases are TGTGCCAGCAGCCCGACAGGGCCCTCACCCCTCCACTTT.

V usage is TRBV7-9 and J usage is TRBJ1-5, with a tentative D call TRBD1 (6 bases). Trimming cost V 5 bases and J 6 bases, with 17 bases left between them. The CDR3 length is 15 residues. Germline assignment: CDR1 SEHNR and CDR2 FQNEAQ (reference sequence). The CDR3 DNA reads as TGTGCCAGCAGCCCTTCAGCCCAAGGGGGTCAGCCCCAGCATTTT. This encodes CASSPSAQGGQPQHF.

The chain recombines TRBV5-1 with TRBJ2-2; 14 bases match TRBD2. This CDR3 spans 19 amino acids. Germline CDR1 is SGHRS and CDR2 is YFSETQ. J was trimmed by 4 bases and V by 4 bases; bases with no gene match: 12. The CDR3 protein is CASSPSTSGGASSTGELFF. In nucleotides, the CDR3 is TGCGCCAGCAGCCCCTCGACTAGCGGGGGGGCCTCGAGCACCGGGGAGCTGTTTTTT.